Listed below are T cell receptor beta chains from one sample, sequenced in a study of T cells after yellow fever vaccination. Using its own MiXCR run on the 5' RACE reads, TCRdb lists one record per CDR3 protein. This sample has 25,000 to 30,000 distinct CDR3 sequences; roughly 4.7% occur once, and the top ten carry approximately 40%. The starting material was PBMCs, either bulk or a sorted T-cell subset (CD4+, CD8+, memory, or dextramer-sorted; not recorded which), obtained on the day of the yellow fever booster vaccination. Every receptor here comes from a man aged 18 to 29 who received the YFV17D yellow fever vaccine. The CDR3 runs from the conserved cysteine through the conserved F or W. A D gene is named only where the DNA matches it firmly. The size field is filled for only some rows; it gives once, few, many or a size class.

abundance: many; j_gene: TRBJ2-7; v_gene: TRBV20-1; d_gene: -; CDR3aa: CSATQGYEQYF; CDR3nt: TGCAGTGCCACACAGGGTTACGAGCAGTACTTC
abundance: -; j_gene: TRBJ2-5; v_gene: TRBV11-2; d_gene: -; CDR3aa: CASSLIRGKRTQYF; CDR3nt: TGTGCCAGCAGCTTAATAAGGGGGAAGAGAACCCAGTACTTC
abundance: many; j_gene: TRBJ1-3; v_gene: TRBV9; d_gene: -; CDR3aa: CASSVEDSPSGNTIYF; CDR3nt: TGTGCCAGCAGCGTAGAGGACAGCCCCTCTGGAAACACCATATATTTT
abundance: many; j_gene: TRBJ2-3; v_gene: TRBV5-1; d_gene: TRBD1; CDR3aa: CASRFDRVSDTQYF; CDR3nt: TGCGCCAGCAGATTCGACAGGGTATCAGATACGCAGTATTTT
abundance: few; j_gene: TRBJ2-5; v_gene: TRBV24-1; d_gene: TRBD1; CDR3aa: CATSDTRQGTETQYF; CDR3nt: TGTGCCACCAGTGACACCCGACAGGGCACCGAGACCCAGTACTTC
abundance: many; j_gene: TRBJ1-1; v_gene: TRBV7-2; d_gene: -; CDR3aa: CASSFLHGFEAFF; CDR3nt: TGTGCCAGCAGCTTTTTACACGGTTTTGAAGCTTTCTTT
abundance: -; j_gene: TRBJ1-1; v_gene: TRBV23-1; d_gene: -; CDR3aa: CASTMYGGWPEAFF; CDR3nt: TGCGCCAGCACCATGTACGGGGGATGGCCTGAAGCTTTCTTT
abundance: many; j_gene: TRBJ2-5; v_gene: TRBV7-3; d_gene: -; CDR3aa: CASSAVNGPEETQYF; CDR3nt: TGTGCCAGCAGCGCGGTCAACGGGCCTGAAGAGACCCAGTACTTC
abundance: many; j_gene: TRBJ2-1; v_gene: TRBV5-1; d_gene: TRBD1; CDR3aa: CASSTPDRGRDEQFF; CDR3nt: TGCGCCAGCAGCACGCCGGACAGGGGGCGGGATGAGCAGTTCTTC
abundance: few; j_gene: TRBJ1-1; v_gene: TRBV6-2/TRBV6-3; d_gene: TRBD1; CDR3aa: CASSTTGQTNTEAFF; CDR3nt: TGTGCCAGCAGTACCACGGGACAGACGAACACTGAAGCTTTCTTT
abundance: few; j_gene: TRBJ2-1; v_gene: TRBV7-8; d_gene: -; CDR3aa: CASSLRGLGEQFF; CDR3nt: TGTGCCAGCAGCTTGAGGGGCTTAGGAGAGCAGTTCTTC
abundance: many; j_gene: TRBJ2-2; v_gene: TRBV7-3; d_gene: -; CDR3aa: CASRDGENTGELFF; CDR3nt: TGTGCCAGCCGGGACGGAGAGAACACCGGGGAGCTGTTTTTT
abundance: many; j_gene: TRBJ2-1; v_gene: TRBV28; d_gene: TRBD2; CDR3aa: CASSLRSGDYNEQFF; CDR3nt: TGTGCCAGCAGTTTACGCAGCGGGGACTACAATGAGCAGTTCTTC
abundance: many; j_gene: TRBJ2-5; v_gene: TRBV2; d_gene: -; CDR3aa: CATQDAGETQYF; CDR3nt: TGTGCCACCCAGGATGCTGGAGAGACCCAGTACTTC
abundance: many; j_gene: TRBJ1-2; v_gene: TRBV20-1; d_gene: -; CDR3aa: CSARGGRVDGYTF; CDR3nt: TGCAGTGCTAGAGGTGGGCGAGTAGACGGCTACACCTTC
abundance: -; j_gene: TRBJ2-5; v_gene: TRBV7-9; d_gene: -; CDR3aa: CASSSTRPTQYF; CDR3nt: TGTGCCAGCAGCTCTACCCGGCCAACCCAGTACTTC
abundance: many; j_gene: TRBJ1-4; v_gene: TRBV7-9; d_gene: -; CDR3aa: CASSGVHHEKLFF; CDR3nt: TGTGCCAGCAGCGGGGTACATCATGAAAAACTGTTTTTT
abundance: few; j_gene: TRBJ1-2; v_gene: TRBV5-1; d_gene: -; CDR3aa: CASSRDGAYGYTF; CDR3nt: TGCGCCAGCAGCCGGGACGGAGCCTATGGCTACACCTTC
abundance: many; j_gene: TRBJ1-4; v_gene: TRBV11-2; d_gene: TRBD1; CDR3aa: CASSSRAGTEFREKLFF; CDR3nt: TGTGCCAGCAGCTCCCGTGCCGGGACAGAGTTTAGGGAAAAACTGTTTTTT
abundance: many; j_gene: TRBJ1-2; v_gene: TRBV7-2; d_gene: TRBD1; CDR3aa: CASSLVPGQGSAEGGYTF; CDR3nt: TGTGCCAGCAGCTTAGTACCGGGACAGGGTTCAGCCGAGGGTGGCTACACCTTC
abundance: -; j_gene: TRBJ1-4; v_gene: TRBV25-1; d_gene: TRBD1; CDR3aa: CASSSPGTGKVTEKLFF; CDR3nt: TGTGCCAGCAGTTCACCGGGGACAGGGAAGGTGACGGAAAAACTGTTTTTT
abundance: many; j_gene: TRBJ2-1; v_gene: TRBV4-3; d_gene: -; CDR3aa: CASRTGYSSYNEQFF; CDR3nt: TGCGCCAGCCGGACGGGGTATTCTTCCTACAATGAGCAGTTCTTC
abundance: -; j_gene: TRBJ2-4; v_gene: TRBV30; d_gene: -; CDR3aa: CAWSTHHPGPQYF; CDR3nt: TGTGCCTGGAGTACTCACCACCCCGGGCCTCAGTACTTC
abundance: many; j_gene: TRBJ2-3; v_gene: TRBV6-6; d_gene: TRBD1; CDR3aa: CASTPTGEDTQYF; CDR3nt: TGTGCCAGCACCCCCACAGGGGAAGATACGCAGTATTTT
abundance: many; j_gene: TRBJ2-1; v_gene: TRBV11-2; d_gene: -; CDR3aa: CASRRETIYYNEQFF; CDR3nt: TGTGCCAGCAGGCGCGAGACTATTTACTACAATGAGCAGTTCTTC
abundance: many; j_gene: TRBJ2-2; v_gene: TRBV6-5; d_gene: -; CDR3aa: CASSYSGVVGELFF; CDR3nt: TGTGCCAGCAGTTACTCTGGGGTGGTCGGGGAGCTGTTTTTT
abundance: many; j_gene: TRBJ2-5; v_gene: TRBV12-3/TRBV12-4; d_gene: -; CDR3aa: CASSPSRASETQYF; CDR3nt: TGTGCCAGCAGCCCGAGTAGGGCATCAGAGACCCAGTACTTC
abundance: -; j_gene: TRBJ2-5; v_gene: TRBV6-6; d_gene: TRBD1; CDR3aa: CASSKGQSISLETQYF; CDR3nt: TGTGCCAGCAGTAAGGGACAGTCAATCTCCCTTGAGACCCAGTACTTC
abundance: many; j_gene: TRBJ1-5; v_gene: TRBV6-1; d_gene: -; CDR3aa: CASRGAEDTDQPQHF; CDR3nt: TGTGCCAGCAGAGGAGCGGAGGACACCGATCAGCCCCAGCATTTT
abundance: many; j_gene: TRBJ1-6; v_gene: TRBV14; d_gene: -; CDR3aa: CASSQEGALGTPLHF; CDR3nt: TGTGCCAGCAGCCAAGAGGGGGCTCTCGGTACACCCCTCCACTTT
abundance: many; j_gene: TRBJ2-2; v_gene: TRBV12-3/TRBV12-4; d_gene: TRBD1; CDR3aa: CAGIQTGQGNTGELFF; CDR3nt: TGTGCCGGGATACAAACGGGACAGGGGAACACCGGGGAGCTGTTTTTT
abundance: many; j_gene: TRBJ2-3; v_gene: TRBV7-6; d_gene: -; CDR3aa: CASSQDSTDTQYF; CDR3nt: TGTGCCAGCAGCCAGGACAGCACAGATACGCAGTATTTT